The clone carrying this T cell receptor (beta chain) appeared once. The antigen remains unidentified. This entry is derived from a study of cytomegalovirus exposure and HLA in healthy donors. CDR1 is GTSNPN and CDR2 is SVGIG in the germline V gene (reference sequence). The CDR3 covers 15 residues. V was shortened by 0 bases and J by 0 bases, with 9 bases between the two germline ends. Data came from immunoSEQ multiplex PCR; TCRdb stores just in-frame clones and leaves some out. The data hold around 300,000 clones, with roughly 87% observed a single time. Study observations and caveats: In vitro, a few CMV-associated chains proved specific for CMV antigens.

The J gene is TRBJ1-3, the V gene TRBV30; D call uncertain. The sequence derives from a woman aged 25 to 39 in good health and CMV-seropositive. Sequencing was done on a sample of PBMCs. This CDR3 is CAWSVGSHSGNTIYF. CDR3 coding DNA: TGTGCCTGGAGTGTGGGCAGTCACTCTGGAAACACCATATATTTT.